This T cell receptor (beta chain) was sequenced for a study of blood T cell repertoires in COVID-19. Study overall: Acute and convalescent COVID-19 samples came from the United States, Italy and Spain. The cDNA or gDNA used as material had been derived from T cells, B-cell-depleted T cells, or PBMCs.

In the authors' methods: The authors estimated nucleated cell counts from reference gene primer amplification. This table comes from immunoSEQ multiplex PCR, and its TCRdb copy is limited to in-frame clones, with some not included. V, J and clone size reflect that table, while D and trimming were determined from the DNA. The data show roughly 120,000 clones, approximately 87% seen once. The V end was cut by 1 base, the J end by 1 base, with 7 bases between. This CDR3 is built from 14 residues. Germline assignment: CDR1 SGHNT and CDR2 YENEEA. Sequences were obtained from peripheral blood. The receptor was derived from a man younger than 45 with acute or convalescent COVID-19. V gene TRBV11-3 combines with J gene TRBJ1-1, with D unresolved. The CDR3 nucleotides read TGTGCCAGCAGCTTAGCTGGCAGGAACACTGAAGCTTTCTTT. Its protein product is CASSLAGRNTEAFF.